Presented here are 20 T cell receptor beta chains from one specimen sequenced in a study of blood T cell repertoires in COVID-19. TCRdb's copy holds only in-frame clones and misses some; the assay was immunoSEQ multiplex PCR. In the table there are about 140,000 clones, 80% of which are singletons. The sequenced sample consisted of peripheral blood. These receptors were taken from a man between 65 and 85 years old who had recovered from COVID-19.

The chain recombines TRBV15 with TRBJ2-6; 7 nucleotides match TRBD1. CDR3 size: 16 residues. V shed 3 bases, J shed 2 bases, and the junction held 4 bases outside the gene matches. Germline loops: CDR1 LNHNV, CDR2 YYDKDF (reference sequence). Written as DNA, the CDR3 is TGTGCCACCAGCAGGCCACAGGGGACTGGGGCCAACGTCCTGACTTTC. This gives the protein CATSRPQGTGANVLTF.

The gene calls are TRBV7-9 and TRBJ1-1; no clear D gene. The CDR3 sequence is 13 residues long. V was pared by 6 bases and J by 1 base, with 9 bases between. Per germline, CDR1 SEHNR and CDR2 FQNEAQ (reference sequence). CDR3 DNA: TGTGCCAGCAGGAACGAGGAGAACACTGAAGCTTTCTTT. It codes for CASRNEENTEAFF.

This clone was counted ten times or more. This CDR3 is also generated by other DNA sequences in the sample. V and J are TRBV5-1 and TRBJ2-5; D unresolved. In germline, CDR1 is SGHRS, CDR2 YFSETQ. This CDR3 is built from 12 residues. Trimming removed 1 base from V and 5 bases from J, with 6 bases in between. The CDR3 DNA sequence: TGCGCCAGCAGCTTGACAGTGGAGACCCAGTACTTC. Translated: CASSLTVETQYF.

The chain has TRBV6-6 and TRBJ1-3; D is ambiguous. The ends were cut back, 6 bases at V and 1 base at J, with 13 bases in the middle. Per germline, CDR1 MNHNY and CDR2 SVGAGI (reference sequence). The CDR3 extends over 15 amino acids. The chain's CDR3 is CASSRLVQSGNTIYF. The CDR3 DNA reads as TGTGCCAGCAGCCGACTCGTGCAGTCTGGAAACACCATATATTTT.

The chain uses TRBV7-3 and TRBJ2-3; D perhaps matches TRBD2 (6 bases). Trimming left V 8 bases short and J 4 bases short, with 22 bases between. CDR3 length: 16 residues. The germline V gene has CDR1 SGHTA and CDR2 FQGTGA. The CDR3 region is CASSREVWEAPDTQYF. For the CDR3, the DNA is TGTGCCAGCTCCCGAGAGGTGTGGGAGGCCCCAGATACGCAGTATTTT.

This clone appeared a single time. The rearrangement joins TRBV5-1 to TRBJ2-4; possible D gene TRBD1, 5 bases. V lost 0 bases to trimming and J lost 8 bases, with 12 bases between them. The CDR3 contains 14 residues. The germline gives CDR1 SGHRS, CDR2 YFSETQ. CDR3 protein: CASSLEGRVDIQYF. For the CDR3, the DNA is TGCGCCAGCAGCTTGGAGGGCAGGGTTGACATTCAGTACTTC.

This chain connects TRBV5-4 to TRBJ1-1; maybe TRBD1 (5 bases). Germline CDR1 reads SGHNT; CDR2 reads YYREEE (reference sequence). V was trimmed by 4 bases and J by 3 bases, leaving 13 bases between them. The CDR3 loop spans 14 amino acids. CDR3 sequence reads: CASSPGGVDTEAFF. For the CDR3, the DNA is TGTGCCAGCAGCCCTGGGGGGGTTGACACTGAAGCTTTCTTT.

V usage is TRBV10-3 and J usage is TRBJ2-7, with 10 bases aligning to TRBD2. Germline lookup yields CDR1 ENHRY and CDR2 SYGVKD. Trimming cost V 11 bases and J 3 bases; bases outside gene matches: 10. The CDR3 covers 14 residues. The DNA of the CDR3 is TGTGCCTCCAAAGGGTCTAGCGGGAGCTACGAGCAGTACTTC. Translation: CASKGSSGSYEQYF.

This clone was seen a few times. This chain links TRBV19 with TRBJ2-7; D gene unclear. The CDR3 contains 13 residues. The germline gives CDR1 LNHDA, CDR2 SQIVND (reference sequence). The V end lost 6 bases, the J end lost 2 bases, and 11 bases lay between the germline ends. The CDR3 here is CASSANYAYEQYF. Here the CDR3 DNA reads TGTGCCAGTAGCGCGAACTACGCCTACGAGCAGTACTTC. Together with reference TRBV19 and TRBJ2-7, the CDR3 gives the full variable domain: DGGITQSPKYLFRKEGQNVTLSCEQNLNHDAMYWYRQDPGQGLRLIYYSQIVNDFQKGDIAEGYSVSREKKESFPLTVTSAQKNPTAFYLCASSANYAYEQYFGPGTRLTVT.

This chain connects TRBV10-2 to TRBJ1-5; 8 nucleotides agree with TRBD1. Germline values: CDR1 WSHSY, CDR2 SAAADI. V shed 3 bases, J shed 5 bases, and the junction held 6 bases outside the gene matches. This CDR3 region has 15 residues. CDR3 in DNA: TGCGCCAGCAGTGATGGGCAGGGGGCCCATCAGCCCCAGCATTTT. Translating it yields CASSDGQGAHQPQHF.

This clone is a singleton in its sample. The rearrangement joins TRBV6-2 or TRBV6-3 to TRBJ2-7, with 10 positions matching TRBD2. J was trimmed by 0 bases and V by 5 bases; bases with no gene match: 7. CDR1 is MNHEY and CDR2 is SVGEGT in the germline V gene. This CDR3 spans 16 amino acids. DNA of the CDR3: TGTGCCAGCAGTCAGAATAGCGGGAGGAGCTCCTACGAGCAGTACTTC. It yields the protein CASSQNSGRSSYEQYF.

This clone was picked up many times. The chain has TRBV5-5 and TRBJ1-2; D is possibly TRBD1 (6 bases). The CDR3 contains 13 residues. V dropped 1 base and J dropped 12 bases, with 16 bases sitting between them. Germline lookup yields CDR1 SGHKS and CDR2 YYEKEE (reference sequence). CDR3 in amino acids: CASSLIQGMGNTF. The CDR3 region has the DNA TGTGCCAGCAGCTTGATCCAGGGGATGGGGAACACCTTC.

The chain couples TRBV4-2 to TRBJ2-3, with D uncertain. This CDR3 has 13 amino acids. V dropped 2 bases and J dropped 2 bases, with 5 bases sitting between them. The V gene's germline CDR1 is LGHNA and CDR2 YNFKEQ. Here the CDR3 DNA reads TGTGCCAGCAGCCAAACCTACACAGATACGCAGTATTTT. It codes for CASSQTYTDTQYF.

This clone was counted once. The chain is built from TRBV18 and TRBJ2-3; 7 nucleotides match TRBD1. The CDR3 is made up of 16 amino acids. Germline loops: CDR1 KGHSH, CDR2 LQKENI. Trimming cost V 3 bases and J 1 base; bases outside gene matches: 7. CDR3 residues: CASSPRDQGGTDTQYF. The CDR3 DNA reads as TGTGCCAGCTCACCCCGTGACCAGGGGGGCACAGATACGCAGTATTTT.

CDR3 nucleotide sequence: TGTGCCAGCAGTTACTCGTTACAGGGTCAAGAGACCCAGTACTTC. Residues: CASSYSLQGQETQYF. The genes are TRBV6-5 and TRBJ2-5; weak D call: TRBD1 (6 bases). This CDR3 has 15 residues. Germline CDR1 reads MNHEY; CDR2 reads SVGAGI. V dropped 0 bases and J dropped 2 bases, with 10 bases sitting between them.

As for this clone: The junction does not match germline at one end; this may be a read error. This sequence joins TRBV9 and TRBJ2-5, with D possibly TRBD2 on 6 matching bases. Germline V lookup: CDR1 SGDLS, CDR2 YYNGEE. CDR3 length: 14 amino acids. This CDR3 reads CASSVGGRQETQYF. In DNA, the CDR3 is TGTGCCAGCAGTGTAGGAGGGAGGCAAGAGACCCAGTACTTC.

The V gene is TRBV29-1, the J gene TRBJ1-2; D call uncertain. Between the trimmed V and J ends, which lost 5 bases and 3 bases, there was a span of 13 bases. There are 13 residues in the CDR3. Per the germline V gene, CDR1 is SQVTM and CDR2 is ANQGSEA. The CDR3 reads CSVISKTYYGYTF. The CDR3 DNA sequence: TGCAGCGTTATCAGCAAGACTTACTATGGCTACACCTTC.

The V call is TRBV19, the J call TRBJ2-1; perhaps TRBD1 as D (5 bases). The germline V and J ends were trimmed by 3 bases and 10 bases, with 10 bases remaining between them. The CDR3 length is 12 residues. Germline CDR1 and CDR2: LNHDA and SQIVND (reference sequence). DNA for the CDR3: TGTGCCAGTAGTATTGTGTCAGGGGAGCAGTTCTTC. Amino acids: CASSIVSGEQFF.

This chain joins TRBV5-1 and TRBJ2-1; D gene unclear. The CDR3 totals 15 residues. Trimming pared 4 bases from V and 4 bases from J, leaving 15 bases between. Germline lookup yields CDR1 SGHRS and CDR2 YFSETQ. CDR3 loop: CASSLPDSVYNEQFF. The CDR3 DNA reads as TGCGCCAGCAGCCTGCCCGACTCTGTTTACAATGAGCAGTTCTTC.

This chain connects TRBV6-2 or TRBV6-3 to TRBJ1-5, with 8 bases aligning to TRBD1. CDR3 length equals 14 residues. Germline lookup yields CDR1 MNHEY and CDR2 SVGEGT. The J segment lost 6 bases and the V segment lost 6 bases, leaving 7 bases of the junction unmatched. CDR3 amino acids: CASSSRTGSQPQHF. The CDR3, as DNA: TGTGCCAGCAGCTCCCGGACAGGGAGTCAGCCCCAGCATTTT.